These 6 T cell receptor beta chains originate from one sample sequenced in a study of control samples from healthy donors and cancer patients. Sequencing was performed with immunoSEQ multiplex PCR; in TCRdb, only in-frame clones are kept and a portion is missing. The sample lists roughly 140,000 clones; about 93% were seen once. Sequenced sample: blood. The source is a man between 45 and 60 years old in good health.

The V and J genes are TRBV28 and TRBJ1-3; 10 bases are a match to TRBD1. CDR1 is MDHEN and CDR2 is SYDVKM in the germline V gene. The CDR3 has 15 amino acids. V lost 8 bases, J lost 2 bases, and 6 bases stayed unmatched. The CDR3 DNA is TGTGCCAGCGGGGACAGGGGAAGAACTGGAAACACCATATATTTT. This encodes CASGDRGRTGNTIYF.

V gene TRBV9 combines with J gene TRBJ1-2; 9 bases fit TRBD1. V lost 3 bases, J lost 4 bases, and 7 bases stayed unmatched. Germline CDR1 SGDLS, CDR2 YYNGEE. This CDR3 comprises 15 residues. This CDR3 reads CASSARDRDFYGYTF. CDR3 nucleotides: TGTGCCAGCAGCGCCCGGGACAGGGATTTCTATGGCTACACCTTC.

The CDR3 is CSVEISGTSGYEQYF. The CDR3 nucleotides are TGCAGCGTTGAAATAAGTGGGACTAGCGGCTACGAGCAGTACTTC. V and J are TRBV29-1 and TRBJ2-7, with 11 bases aligning to TRBD2. The trim removed 2 bases at V and 3 bases at J, leaving 6 bases unmatched. CDR3 length: 15 residues. Germline V gene data show CDR1 as SQVTM and CDR2 as ANQGSEA.

The J gene is TRBJ2-3, the V gene TRBV5-6, with 9 bases lining up with TRBD2. This CDR3 is 12 amino acids long. Germline loops: CDR1 SGHDT, CDR2 YYEEEE. The V segment lost 3 bases and the J segment 11 bases; nucleotides outside the gene matches: 4. CDR3 loop: CASSSSGNQQYF. The CDR3 DNA is TGTGCCAGCAGCTCTAGCGGGAACCAGCAGTATTTT. The entire variable domain, with the rest obtained from reference TRBV5-6 and TRBJ2-3, is as follows: DAGVTQSPTHLIKTRGQQVTLRCSPKSGHDTVSWYQQALGQGPQFIFQYYEEEERQRGNFPDRFSGHQFPNYSSELNVNALLLGDSALYLCASSSSGNQQYFGPGTRLTVL.

The V and J genes are TRBV28 and TRBJ1-5; D remains ambiguous. V was clipped by 6 bases and J by 6 bases, with 12 bases between them. The CDR3 loop spans 13 amino acids. Germline values: CDR1 MDHEN, CDR2 SYDVKM. The CDR3 reads CASRWTYPQPQHF. For the CDR3, the DNA is TGTGCCAGCAGATGGACGTATCCTCAGCCCCAGCATTTT.

The chain employs TRBV9 and TRBJ2-2, with a tentative D call TRBD2 (5 bases). The CDR3 covers 15 residues. Trimming left V 0 bases short and J 5 bases short, with 11 bases between. Germline loops: CDR1 SGDLS, CDR2 YYNGEE. In nucleotides, the CDR3 is TGTGCCAGCAGCGTAGAGGGAGTTGGGACCGGGGAGCTGTTTTTT. This codes for CASSVEGVGTGELFF.